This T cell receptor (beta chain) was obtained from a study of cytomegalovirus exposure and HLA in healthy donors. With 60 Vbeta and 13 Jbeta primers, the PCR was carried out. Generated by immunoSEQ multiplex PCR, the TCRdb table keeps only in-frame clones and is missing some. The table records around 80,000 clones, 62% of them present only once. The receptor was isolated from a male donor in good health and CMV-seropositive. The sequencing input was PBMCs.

The CDR3: CASSLEGRGNQPQHF. The CDR3 DNA sequence: TGTGCCAGCAGCTTAGAGGGAAGGGGTAATCAGCCCCAGCATTTT. V is TRBV11-2 and J is TRBJ1-5; D is possibly TRBD1 (5 bases). Trimming stripped 0 bases from V and 4 bases from J, with 10 bases between. Germline V gives CDR1 SGHAT, CDR2 FQNNGV. The CDR3 has 15 residues.